The clone carrying this T cell receptor beta chain appeared a single time. Using its own MiXCR run on the RT-PCR reads, TCRdb lists one record per CDR3 protein. In the table there are 700,000 to 900,000 distinct CDR3 sequences, approximately 22% of which are singletons. This entry comes from a study of response to subunit inactivated influenza vaccine. The CDR3 has 13 amino acids. Germline V gene data show CDR1 as MNHEY and CDR2 as SVGEGT. Trimming removed 5 bases from V and 10 bases from J; junction bases left unmatched: 10. The V call is TRBV6-2 or TRBV6-3, the J call TRBJ1-1, with 7 bases fitting TRBD1. The sequence derives from a middle-aged man who received an inactivated influenza vaccine. The material was PBMCs from blood, obtained around 5 days after vaccination. The CDR3 DNA follows: TGTGCCAGCAGTACTCAGGGGGGCCCGCGAGCTTTCTTT. Its translation: CASSTQGGPRAFF.